The 21 T cell receptor beta chains in this list originate from one sample, sequenced in a study of blood T cell repertoires in COVID-19. The repertoire was sequenced with immunoSEQ multiplex PCR; TCRdb's copy has only in-frame clones and lacks some. The data show some 410,000 clones, around 87% seen once. Sequenced sample: PBMCs or T cells enriched from blood (not recorded which). The receptors come from a woman under 40 with acute COVID-19.

The genes are TRBV9 and TRBJ2-1; TRBD2 aligns across 13 bases. The V and J ends lost 3 bases and 7 bases, in that order; junction bases with no gene match: 7. The CDR3 runs to 16 residues. The germline V gene encodes CDR1 SGDLS and CDR2 YYNGEE. The CDR3 DNA reads as TGTGCCAGCAGCGCCCCGGGACTAGCGGGGATAAATGAGCAGTTCTTC. Protein product: CASSAPGLAGINEQFF.

V and J are TRBV19 and TRBJ2-2; 8 nucleotides agree with TRBD1. V was pared by 7 bases and J by 12 bases, with 7 bases of the junction left unmatched. Germline lookup yields CDR1 LNHDA and CDR2 SQIVND (reference sequence). The CDR3 totals 12 residues. The CDR3 sequence: CASTPTGAKLFF. CDR3 sequence (DNA): TGTGCCAGTACCCCGACAGGGGCCAAGCTGTTTTTT.

V usage is TRBV11-1 and J usage is TRBJ1-1; D gene uncertain. The V gene lost 5 bases and the J gene lost 1 base, with 14 bases spanning the gap. CDR3 length: 15 residues. Germline CDR1 and CDR2: SGHAT and FQDESV (reference sequence). CDR3 loop: CASSHRGGKNTEAFF. CDR3 coding DNA: TGTGCCAGCAGCCACCGAGGAGGGAAGAACACTGAAGCTTTCTTT.

V usage is TRBV30 and J usage is TRBJ1-4, with D perhaps matching TRBD1 (5 bases). The CDR3 length is 15 residues. Trimming pared 3 bases from V and 0 bases from J, leaving 11 bases between. Germline CDR1 reads GTSNPN; CDR2 reads SVGIG (reference sequence). CDR3 nucleotide sequence: TGTGCCTGGAGGGGTGGGGCAGCAACTAATGAAAAACTGTTTTTT. It is translated as CAWRGGAATNEKLFF.

The chain has TRBV9 and TRBJ1-2, with a tentative D call TRBD1 (5 bases). Germline V CDR1 and CDR2: SGDLS, YYNGEE. The CDR3 extends over 15 amino acids. Trimming left V 4 bases short and J 4 bases short, with 17 bases between. The CDR3 sequence: CASSPREGAFYGYTF. For the CDR3, the DNA is TGTGCCAGCAGCCCCCGAGAAGGGGCATTCTATGGCTACACCTTC.

The chain joins TRBV7-6 to TRBJ1-4; D gene ambiguous. Germline assignment: CDR1 SGHVS and CDR2 FNYEAQ. This CDR3 has 16 residues. V was cut by 0 bases and J by 0 bases, with 8 bases left in between. CDR3: CASSLAYFATNEKLFF. The CDR3 bases are TGTGCCAGCAGCTTAGCTTACTTCGCAACTAATGAAAAACTGTTTTTT.

This rearrangement joins TRBV7-2 to TRBJ1-6; D is perhaps TRBD1 (6 bases). V was shortened by 0 bases and J by 7 bases, with 13 bases between the two germline ends. The germline gives CDR1 SGHTA, CDR2 FQGNSA. The CDR3 loop spans 16 amino acids. The CDR3 DNA reads TGTGCCAGCAGCTTAGCTCCCCGCAGGGGCAATTCACCCCTCCACTTT. Translation: CASSLAPRRGNSPLHF.

Here the CDR3 reads CASSEDYLSYNEQFF. The CDR3 nucleotides read TGCGCCAGCAGTGAGGACTACCTCTCCTACAATGAGCAGTTCTTC. J is TRBJ2-1 and V is TRBV10-2, with TRBD2 as a possible D gene (5 bases). In germline, CDR1 is WSHSY, CDR2 SAAADI. This CDR3 is 15 amino acids long. Trimming shortened V by 2 bases and J by 0 bases, and 8 bases separated the two germline ends.

The chain employs TRBV2 and TRBJ1-3; tentative D call: TRBD1 (6 bases). CDR3 size: 16 residues. V lost 7 bases to trimming and J lost 0 bases, with 16 bases between them. Germline V lookup: CDR1 SNHLY, CDR2 FYNNEI. CDR3 coding DNA: TGTGCCAGCACCCTAGGGGGAGAGGGCTCTGGAAACACCATATATTTT. Its protein is CASTLGGEGSGNTIYF.

The V call is TRBV20-1, the J call TRBJ2-5; 9 nucleotides align to TRBD2. The CDR3 extends over 16 amino acids. Germline CDR1 is DFQATT and CDR2 is SNEGSKA (reference sequence). The junction had 8 bases not matched to a gene; V was cut back by 3 bases and J by 0 bases. DNA for the CDR3: TGCAGTGCTAGTTGGCCTAGCGGGGCGAACCAAGAGACCCAGTACTTC. Translating gives CSASWPSGANQETQYF.

This clone appeared once. The V gene is TRBV18, the J gene TRBJ2-1, with D perhaps matching TRBD2 (5 bases). The CDR3 totals 16 residues. Per the germline V gene, CDR1 is KGHSH and CDR2 is LQKENI. Trimming took off 1 base at V and 0 bases at J, with 10 bases between the two ends. The CDR3 here is CASSPQGLSSYNEQFF. Written as DNA, the CDR3 is TGTGCCAGCTCACCACAAGGACTCAGCTCCTACAATGAGCAGTTCTTC.

This clone turned up a few times. The V gene is TRBV10-1, the J gene TRBJ2-1; TRBD2 aligns across 9 bases. J gave up 4 bases and V 2 bases, and 3 bases lay outside the gene matches. There are 15 residues in the CDR3. Germline V gene data show CDR1 as WNHNN and CDR2 as SYGVQD (reference sequence). The CDR3 DNA is TGCGCCAGCAGTGAGGACAGCGGGGGGTACAATGAGCAGTTCTTC. Amino acid sequence: CASSEDSGGYNEQFF.

V is TRBV7-9 and J is TRBJ1-5; D uncertain. Trimming removed 1 base from V and 8 bases from J, with 15 bases in between. The CDR3 length is 15 residues. The germline V gene encodes CDR1 SEHNR and CDR2 FQNEAQ (reference sequence). CDR3 sequence reads: CASSLGRWHGEPQHF. The CDR3 DNA is TGTGCCAGCAGCTTAGGACGGTGGCATGGAGAGCCCCAGCATTTT.

The chain combines TRBV27 with TRBJ2-1; 12 bases are shared with TRBD2. Per germline, CDR1 MNHEY and CDR2 SMNVEV (reference sequence). V shed 6 bases, J shed 6 bases, and the junction held 6 bases outside the gene matches. The length of the CDR3 is 15 residues. CDR3 bases: TGTGCCAGCAGCCACGCTAGCGGGGGGGGCAATGAGCAGTTCTTC. Its translation: CASSHASGGGNEQFF.

This chain connects TRBV6-6 to TRBJ1-4, with TRBD1 identical over 7 bases. The germline gives CDR1 MNHNY, CDR2 SVGAGI (reference sequence). The CDR3 runs to 17 residues. V was clipped by 5 bases and J by 5 bases; unmatched bases: 14. CDR3 nucleotides: TGTGCCAGCAGTCAACTACCACCGACAGGGAAGAATGAAAAACTGTTTTTT. This encodes CASSQLPPTGKNEKLFF.

The table lists this clone with a few counts. The V gene is TRBV28, the J gene TRBJ1-5; no firm D call. The V end was cut by 3 bases, the J end by 5 bases, with 2 bases between. The germline CDR1 and CDR2 sequences are MDHEN and SYDVKM. This CDR3 spans 11 amino acids. The DNA for the CDR3 is TGTGCCAGCAGTTTCGATCAGCCCCAGCATTTT. Protein product: CASSFDQPQHF.

This clone occurred a few times. The chain carries TRBV24-1 and TRBJ2-1; 9 bases match TRBD1. V shed 4 bases and J 0 bases; nucleotides not matched to a gene: 3. This CDR3 has 16 residues. From germline, CDR1 is KGHDR and CDR2 SFDVKD. The CDR3 spells CATSERTGVSYNEQFF. CDR3 coding DNA: TGTGCCACCAGTGAACGGACAGGGGTCTCCTACAATGAGCAGTTCTTC.

The V call is TRBV5-1, the J call TRBJ2-7, with 8 bases matching TRBD1. CDR1 is SGHRS and CDR2 is YFSETQ in the germline V gene. CDR3 length: 16 residues. Trimming took 6 bases from V and 2 from J; bases not matched to a gene: 13. As DNA, the CDR3 is TGCGCCAGCACCCCGAACCCGCAGGGGGCGGCCTACGAGCAGTACTTC. Its translation is CASTPNPQGAAYEQYF.

The J gene is TRBJ1-4, the V gene TRBV14; the match to TRBD1 covers 9 bases. Germline CDR1 reads SGHDN; CDR2 reads FVKESK. With V trimmed by 3 bases and J by 3 bases, 11 bases remained unmatched. There are 18 residues in the CDR3. CDR3 bases: TGTGCCAGCAGCCATCCGGACAGGGGCCGCCCCGCTAATGAAAAACTGTTTTTT. Translation gives CASSHPDRGRPANEKLFF.

This chain joins TRBV24-1 and TRBJ1-4, with 7 bases lining up with TRBD1. V lost 4 bases to trimming and J lost 4 bases; unmatched junction nucleotides: 11. The CDR3 contains 17 residues. In germline, CDR1 is KGHDR, CDR2 SFDVKD. The CDR3 DNA sequence: TGTGCCACCAGTGACTCGGACAGGCCGGATGGTAATGAAAAACTGTTTTTT. It encodes CATSDSDRPDGNEKLFF.

The chain couples TRBV19 to TRBJ1-5, with 7 bases lining up with TRBD1. Looked up from germline, CDR1 is LNHDA and CDR2 is SQIVND (reference sequence). The length of the CDR3 is 16 residues. The CDR3 sequence is CVDGAGHRGRDQPQHF. DNA of the CDR3: TGTGTCGACGGGGCAGGGCACAGGGGTCGGGACCAGCCCCAGCATTTT.